Below, 31 T cell receptor beta chains from the same sample are listed, as sequenced in a study of regulatory T cells in long-lasting Graves disease (dated by TCRdb to the early 2020s). Preparation of the library involved multiplex PCR. Instrument on record: Illumina HiSeq 4000. CDR3 regions were amplified by Arm-PCR with iRepertoire HTBI primers to construct TCR beta libraries. TCRdb applied fastp at Q25 and MiXCR to the public reads, then kept only in-frame beta chains. Identical CDR3 protein sequences are pooled into one entry, listed with their most common genes and DNA. In this sample the table shows 400,000 to 500,000 distinct CDR3 sequences, about a sixth of which occur a single time. The biggest ten clones account for about 25% of the sample. Read against the paper, the sample's time point label means: newly diagnosed GD, antithyroid drugs for less than 3 months. RNA was extracted from PBMCs in TRIzol for both TCR sequencing and RNA sequencing.

This sample also belongs to another study, concerning T cells in Graves' hyperthyroidism and ophthalmopathy.

Sequenced material: peripheral blood mononuclear cells (PBMCs), taken at new diagnosis, from a patient treated with antithyroid drugs. All receptors derive from a young woman with Graves disease. Donor details come from another sample of the same person, matched by shared clones.

This clonotype came up many times. The chain couples TRBV7-3 to TRBJ2-1, with D uncertain. Trimming stripped 0 bases from V and 8 bases from J, with 5 bases between. CDR1 is SGHTA, CDR2 FQGTGA, per germline. The CDR3 has 12 amino acids. For the CDR3, the DNA is TGTGCCAGCAGCTTAACCGGAGATGAGCAGTTCTTC. It codes for CASSLTGDEQFF.

In its sample, this clonotype was seen many times. This rearrangement joins TRBV20-1 to TRBJ2-3; 10 nucleotides match TRBD2. V lost 0 bases and J lost 3; bases outside the gene matches: 3. The CDR3 is 15 amino acids. Germline assignment: CDR1 DFQATT and CDR2 SNEGSKA (reference sequence). CDR3 nucleotides: TGCAGTGCTAGAGACACTAGCGGGGTGACAGATACGCAGTATTTT. Protein sequence: CSARDTSGVTDTQYF.

This clonotype has ten or more counts. The chain employs TRBV2 and TRBJ1-5; D possibly corresponds to TRBD1 (5 bases). Trimming pared 6 bases from V and 4 bases from J, leaving 10 bases between. Per germline, CDR1 SNHLY and CDR2 FYNNEI. This CDR3 spans 13 amino acids. The CDR3 DNA sequence: TGTGCCAGCAGCGGAACAGGTAATCAGCCCCAGCATTTT. The encoded protein is CASSGTGNQPQHF.

This clonotype was seen more than once but under ten times. V usage is TRBV3-1 and J usage is TRBJ2-1; 12 bases map to TRBD2. Germline V gene sequence: CDR1 LGHDT, CDR2 YNNKEL (reference sequence). This CDR3 is built from 17 residues. Germline trimming cut 5 bases from V and 9 bases from J; bases unmatched to any gene: 14. The CDR3 region has the DNA TGTGCCAGCAGCTACGCGTTACTAGCGGGAGGTGGAGGTGAGCAGTTCTTC. Translating gives CASSYALLAGGGGEQFF.

CDR3 protein: CASSVDTNRDVGYTF. The CDR3 DNA sequence: TGTGCCAGCAGCGTAGATACAAACAGGGACGTTGGCTACACCTTC. The J gene is TRBJ1-2, the V gene TRBV9; a possible D gene is TRBD1 (6 bases). The germline V gene has CDR1 SGDLS and CDR2 YYNGEE. The CDR3 contains 15 residues. Trimming took off 0 bases at V and 7 bases at J, with 16 bases between the two ends.

This clonotype was picked up many times. The chain uses TRBV3-1 and TRBJ2-2; D gene ambiguous. This CDR3 has 13 residues. The ends were cut back, 1 base at V and 4 bases at J, with 4 bases in the middle. Germline V gene sequence: CDR1 LGHDT, CDR2 YNNKEL (reference sequence). DNA for the CDR3: TGTGCCAGCAGCCAAGTCACCACCGGGGAGCTGTTTTTT. It specifies CASSQVTTGELFF.

This clonotype was detected ten times or more. The chain has TRBV13 and TRBJ2-1; D might be TRBD1 or TRBD2, each matching 6 bases. This CDR3 has 16 residues. Germline CDR1 is PRHDT and CDR2 is FYEKMQ (reference sequence). V lost 4 bases, J lost 9 bases, and 22 bases lay in between. The CDR3, as DNA: TGTGCCAGCAGCTCGACGGGGGCCGTTGTGGTTGGTGAGCAGTTCTTC. This translates into CASSSTGAVVVGEQFF.

V usage is TRBV20-1 and J usage is TRBJ1-6; D unclear. The germline gives CDR1 DFQATT, CDR2 SNEGSKA (reference sequence). Trimming pared 1 base from V and 9 bases from J, leaving 7 bases between. The CDR3 runs 12 residues. The CDR3 DNA is TGCAGTGCTAGAGCCGCCCGTTCACCCCTCCACTTT. Its translation: CSARAARSPLHF.

This clonotype was detected ten times or more. The chain recombines TRBV12-3 or TRBV12-4 with TRBJ2-7; D may be TRBD2 (6 bases). The V and J ends lost 1 base and 7 bases respectively, with 14 bases between them. CDR3 size: 14 residues. As DNA, the CDR3 is TGTGCCAGCAGTTTAGGCCCACTAGCTCGGGAGCAGTACTTC. Translating gives CASSLGPLAREQYF.

This clonotype was detected only a few times. This chain links TRBV9 with TRBJ2-2; D is perhaps TRBD2 (5 bases). This CDR3 is 17 amino acids long. V was pared by 0 bases and J by 2 bases, with 14 bases between. Germline CDR1 SGDLS, CDR2 YYNGEE. In DNA form, the CDR3 reads TGTGCCAGCAGCGTAGCTTTCGGGGAGCTTAACACCGGGGAGCTGTTTTTT. Protein: CASSVAFGELNTGELFF.

The chain joins TRBV7-3 to TRBJ2-6; no reliable D call. The CDR3 is 14 residues long. Trimming shortened V by 1 base and J by 4 bases, and 5 bases separated the two germline ends. The germline CDR1 and CDR2 sequences are SGHTA and FQGTGA. CDR3 region: CASSLNPGANVLTF. As DNA, the CDR3 is TGTGCCAGCAGCTTAAACCCCGGGGCCAACGTCCTGACTTTC.

This chain links TRBV9 with TRBJ1-6; D gene unclear. The CDR3 contains 15 residues. With 0 bases removed from V and 5 bases from J, the gap between germline ends came to 9 bases. Per germline, CDR1 SGDLS and CDR2 YYNGEE. CDR3 sequence (DNA): TGTGCCAGCAGCGTAGGAAGCCAGAATAATTCACCCCTCCACTTT. As protein: CASSVGSQNNSPLHF.

This clonotype came up many times. CDR3 nucleotide sequence: TGTGCCAGCAGCTTACACGACAGGGTGCTTTATTCACCCCTCCACTTT. Its protein product is CASSLHDRVLYSPLHF. This rearrangement joins TRBV28 to TRBJ1-6, with 7 bases fitting TRBD1. The V gene's germline CDR1 is MDHEN and CDR2 SYDVKM. The CDR3 runs to 16 residues. V lost 6 bases, J lost 8 bases, and 13 bases stayed unmatched.

In its sample, this clonotype was seen many times. The gene calls are TRBV29-1 and TRBJ2-1; no definite D call. Per germline, CDR1 SQVTM and CDR2 ANQGSEA. The CDR3 length is 11 residues. V lost 6 bases and J lost 5, with 8 bases in between. The CDR3 DNA follows: TGCAGCGTAGTCCCTGACAATGAGCAGTTCTTC. The encoded protein is CSVVPDNEQFF.

This clonotype has at least ten counts. This chain joins TRBV20-1 and TRBJ1-5, with 7 bases fitting TRBD1. V lost 4 bases to trimming and J lost 3 bases; unmatched junction nucleotides: 6. This CDR3 is 14 amino acids long. Germline-derived CDR1 and CDR2 are DFQATT and SNEGSKA (reference sequence). In nucleotides, the CDR3 is TGCAGTGCTACAGGACAGGCCCCCAATCAGCCCCAGCATTTT. It is translated as CSATGQAPNQPQHF.

This clonotype was counted many times. The CDR3 is CASSLDRAPDTQYF. The CDR3 DNA reads TGTGCCAGCAGCCTGGACAGGGCCCCAGATACGCAGTATTTT. V is TRBV28 and J is TRBJ2-3, with 8 bases lining up with TRBD1. The germline gives CDR1 MDHEN, CDR2 SYDVKM. This CDR3 region has 14 residues. Unmatched junction bases numbered 6, after V lost 6 bases and J lost 4 bases.

This clonotype is a singleton in its sample. The rearrangement uses TRBV19 and TRBJ1-5; the D gene is possibly TRBD1 (6 bases). V was pared by 3 bases and J by 0 bases, with 12 bases between. The CDR3 loop spans 16 amino acids. Germline V gene lookup returns CDR1 LNHDA and CDR2 SQIVND (reference sequence). This CDR3 is CASSIYGGHSNQPQHF. Written as DNA, the CDR3 is TGTGCCAGTAGTATTTATGGGGGGCATAGCAATCAGCCCCAGCATTTT.

This clonotype was seen many times. The chain recombines TRBV3-1 with TRBJ1-1; no reliable D call. The CDR3 contains 14 residues. V dropped 1 base and J dropped 8 bases, with 14 bases sitting between them. Germline CDR1 is LGHDT and CDR2 is YNNKEL (reference sequence). The CDR3 DNA sequence: TGTGCCAGCAGCCAAGCCGCGTCCTTTAGCGAAGCTTTCTTT. Its protein is CASSQAASFSEAFF.

This clonotype was found many times. This sequence joins TRBV28 and TRBJ2-5, with 7 bases lining up with TRBD2. Germline CDR1 and CDR2: MDHEN and SYDVKM. The CDR3 is 14 amino acids. Trimming took 2 bases from V and 4 from J; bases not matched to a gene: 4. CDR3 loop: CASSLRTRGETQYF. DNA of the CDR3: TGTGCCAGCAGTTTACGGACTAGAGGAGAGACCCAGTACTTC.

This clonotype appeared many times. This chain joins TRBV20-1 and TRBJ2-7; 12 bases line up with TRBD2. The trim removed 6 bases at V and 0 bases at J, leaving 3 bases unmatched. CDR1 and CDR2 (germline): DFQATT, SNEGSKA (reference sequence). The CDR3 has 14 amino acids. In nucleotides, the CDR3 is TGCAGTGCAACGACTAGCGGGGGCTCCTACGAGCAGTACTTC. This encodes CSATTSGGSYEQYF.

This sequence joins TRBV5-1 and TRBJ2-5; 13 bases line up with TRBD2. Germline assignment: CDR1 SGHRS and CDR2 YFSETQ. The CDR3 has 16 residues. Trimming removed 1 base from V and 5 bases from J; junction bases left unmatched: 5. DNA of the CDR3: TGCGCCAGCAGCTTGTGGACTAGCGGGAGCCGGGAGACCCAGTACTTC. Translated, it gives CASSLWTSGSRETQYF.

This clonotype has at least ten counts. The chain carries TRBV10-3 and TRBJ2-3; D gene uncertain. V shed 3 bases and J shed 0 bases, with 13 bases lying between them. Germline CDR1 reads ENHRY; CDR2 reads SYGVKD. The CDR3 sequence is 16 residues long. This CDR3 is CAISDPPEPSTDTQYF. The CDR3 bases are TGTGCCATCAGTGACCCACCGGAGCCTAGCACAGATACGCAGTATTTT.

This clonotype was observed at least ten times. The chain joins TRBV12-3 or TRBV12-4 to TRBJ1-2; 7 positions agree with TRBD1. Trimming at V came to 6 bases and at J to 4 bases, leaving 5 bases not matched to a gene. The CDR3 runs 13 residues. The CDR3 bases are TGTGCCAGCAGCGGCGACAGGGTCTATGGCTACACCTTC. This encodes CASSGDRVYGYTF.

This clonotype was seen a few times. The gene calls are TRBV7-9 and TRBJ2-5, with TRBD2 matching 8 bases. The CDR3 spans 13 residues. V was clipped by 4 bases and J by 5 bases; unmatched bases: 3. CDR1 is SEHNR, CDR2 FQNEAQ, per germline (reference sequence). DNA of the CDR3: TGTGCCAGCAGCTCAGCGGGAGTCGAGACCCAGTACTTC. Translated, it gives CASSSAGVETQYF.

This clonotype was seen at least ten times. This chain connects TRBV9 to TRBJ1-2; D not resolved. This CDR3 contains 15 residues. Germline lookup yields CDR1 SGDLS and CDR2 YYNGEE. V lost 2 bases to trimming and J lost 1 base, with 12 bases between them. Here the CDR3 reads CASSVGIGINYGYTF. CDR3 coding DNA: TGTGCCAGCAGCGTTGGTATAGGGATTAACTATGGCTACACCTTC.

This clonotype was seen ten or more times. This rearrangement joins TRBV7-8 to TRBJ2-5; 8 bases line up with TRBD1. Germline trimming cut 6 bases from V and 0 bases from J; bases unmatched to any gene: 6. The CDR3 contains 15 residues. Germline V lookup: CDR1 SGHVS, CDR2 FQNEAQ. The CDR3 sequence is CASSFDRGYQETQYF. CDR3 in DNA: TGTGCCAGCAGTTTTGACAGGGGCTACCAAGAGACCCAGTACTTC.

J is TRBJ1-6 and V is TRBV20-1; 12 nucleotides match TRBD1. The V gene's germline CDR1 is DFQATT and CDR2 SNEGSKA (reference sequence). V trimming: 6 bases; J trimming: 7 bases; junction bases outside the gene matches: 10. The CDR3 length is 16 residues. This CDR3 is CSARGGQGAWNSPLHF. For the CDR3, the DNA is TGCAGTGCCCGGGGGGGACAGGGGGCTTGGAATTCACCCCTCCACTTT.

The chain joins TRBV20-1 to TRBJ2-5; 13 bases line up with TRBD2. CDR1 and CDR2 (germline): DFQATT, SNEGSKA (reference sequence). The CDR3 has 14 residues. V lost 5 bases, J lost 5 bases, and 5 bases stayed unmatched. The CDR3 coding sequence is TGCAGTGCTGGACTAGCGGGAGATAGGGAGACCCAGTACTTC. It is translated as CSAGLAGDRETQYF.

This clonotype was found many times. V is TRBV29-1 and J is TRBJ1-5; D might be TRBD1 (6 bases). This CDR3 has 13 amino acids. Trimming took 6 bases from V and 3 from J, leaving 12 bases between them. Germline V lookup: CDR1 SQVTM, CDR2 ANQGSEA. The DNA of the CDR3 is TGCAGCGTGAATTGGGGGCACAATCAGCCCCAGCATTTT. It specifies CSVNWGHNQPQHF.

The sample holds a few counts of this clonotype. The gene calls are TRBV9 and TRBJ2-2; a weak D match, TRBD1 (5 bases). CDR3 length equals 15 residues. V lost 0 bases and J lost 1, with 7 bases in between. The germline CDR1 and CDR2 sequences are SGDLS and YYNGEE. This CDR3 reads CASSVAQVNTGELFF. The CDR3 bases are TGTGCCAGCAGCGTAGCACAGGTGAACACCGGGGAGCTGTTTTTT.

The V and J genes are TRBV12-3 or TRBV12-4 and TRBJ2-3; D may be TRBD1 (6 bases). The CDR3 loop spans 14 amino acids. Trimming stripped 7 bases from V and 0 bases from J, with 11 bases between. In nucleotides, the CDR3 is TGTGCCAGCACCCTTGACAGGAGCACAGATACGCAGTATTTT. Protein sequence: CASTLDRSTDTQYF.